This T cell receptor beta chain was captured by sequencing in a study of blood T cells in healthy people across ages. The CDR3 loop spans 15 amino acids. V lost 0 bases and J lost 2, with 9 bases in between. Per germline, CDR1 SGDLS and CDR2 YYNGEE. The use of a sample-barcoded 5' primer and a J-beta primer mix characterized a second PCR of roughly 6 to 11 cycles. TCRdb redid the calling of the 5' RACE reads with MiXCR, one entry per CDR3 protein. The sample shows nearly 800,000 distinct CDR3 sequences, roughly 50% of them seen only once. Sequencing was done on a sample of blood. V is TRBV9 and J is TRBJ2-4; D not certain. The receptor was derived from a man aged 35 to 55 in good health. CDR3 in amino acids: CASSVDPHTKNIQYF. In nucleotides, the CDR3 is TGTGCCAGCAGCGTAGACCCGCATACCAAAAACATTCAGTACTTC. Looking up the rest from reference TRBV9 and TRBJ2-4 gives the full variable domain: DSGVTQTPKHLITATGQRVTLRCSPRSGDLSVYWYQQSLDQGLQFLIQYYNGEERAKGNILERFSAQQFPDLHSELNLSSLELGDSALYFCASSVDPHTKNIQYFGAGTRLSVL.